This TCR beta chain originates from a study of blood T cell repertoires in COVID-19. Germline assignment: CDR1 MGHRA and CDR2 YSYEKL. The CDR3 has 17 amino acids. The junction had 10 bases not matched to a gene; V was cut back by 1 base and J by 6 bases. TCRdb's copy holds only in-frame clones and misses some; the assay was immunoSEQ multiplex PCR. The data show about 180,000 clones, over 75% seen once. The chain has TRBV4-1 and TRBJ2-3; 10 bases match TRBD2. Sample: peripheral blood. This TCR came from an elderly man with COVID-19, enrolled during active disease. CDR3 bases: TGCGCCAGCAGCCAAGGGCTCGAGCGGGGGGGCCGCGATACGCAGTATTTT. It is translated as CASSQGLERGGRDTQYF.